This T cell receptor beta chain is from a study of immune cell composition in non-small cell lung cancer. Normal lung was sampled as far from the tumour as possible, at least 3 cm. Profiling relied on immunoSEQ multiplex PCR, and the TCRdb table lists in-frame clones only, not all of them. The sample lists 7,500 to 9,000 clones, around two thirds occurring once. Material: non-adjacent lung tissue. This clonotype originated in a human donor with non-small cell lung cancer.

CDR3 amino acids: CSARDSGYNEQFF. The CDR3 coding sequence is TGCAGCGCCCGGGACAGCGGTTACAATGAGCAGTTCTTC. The rearrangement uses TRBV29-1 and TRBJ2-1, with 7 positions matching TRBD1. The CDR3 is made up of 13 amino acids. Germline CDR1 SQVTM, CDR2 ANQGSEA. After removal of 7 bases from V and 4 bases from J, the junction contained 7 bases not matched to a gene.